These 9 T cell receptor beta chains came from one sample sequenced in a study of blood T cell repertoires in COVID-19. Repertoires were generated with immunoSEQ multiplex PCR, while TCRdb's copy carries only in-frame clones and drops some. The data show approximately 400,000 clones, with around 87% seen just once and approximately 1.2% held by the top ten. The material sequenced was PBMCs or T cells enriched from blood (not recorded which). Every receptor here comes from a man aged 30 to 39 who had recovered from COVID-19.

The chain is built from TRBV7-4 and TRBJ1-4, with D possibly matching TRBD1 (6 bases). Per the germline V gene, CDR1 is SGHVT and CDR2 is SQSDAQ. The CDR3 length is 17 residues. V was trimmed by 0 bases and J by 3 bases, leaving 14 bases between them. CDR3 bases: TGTGCCAGCAGCTTAGCTGGGAACAGGGAACCTAATGAAAAACTGTTTTTT. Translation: CASSLAGNREPNEKLFF.

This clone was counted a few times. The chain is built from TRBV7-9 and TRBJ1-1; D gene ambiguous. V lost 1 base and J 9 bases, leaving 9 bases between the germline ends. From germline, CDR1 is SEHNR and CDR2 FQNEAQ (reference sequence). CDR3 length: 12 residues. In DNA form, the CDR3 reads TGTGCCAGCAGCTTAGTATGGGCCCAAGCTTTCTTT. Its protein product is CASSLVWAQAFF. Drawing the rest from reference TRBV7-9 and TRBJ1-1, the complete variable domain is DTGVSQNPRHKITKRGQNVTFRCDPISEHNRLYWYRQTLGQGPEFLTYFQNEAQLEKSRLLSDRFSAERPKGSFSTLEIQRTEQGDSAMYLCASSLVWAQAFFGQGTRLTVV.

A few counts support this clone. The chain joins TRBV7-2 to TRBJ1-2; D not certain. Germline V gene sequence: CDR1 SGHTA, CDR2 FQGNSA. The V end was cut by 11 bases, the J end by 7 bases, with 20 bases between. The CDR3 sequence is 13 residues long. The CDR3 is CAAETPIILGYTF. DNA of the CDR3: TGTGCCGCAGAAACCCCGATTATTCTTGGCTACACCTTC.

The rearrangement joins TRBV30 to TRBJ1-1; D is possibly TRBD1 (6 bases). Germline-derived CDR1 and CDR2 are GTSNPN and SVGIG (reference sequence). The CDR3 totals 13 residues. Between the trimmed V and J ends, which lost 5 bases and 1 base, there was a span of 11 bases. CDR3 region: CAWEKQGNTEAFF. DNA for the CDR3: TGTGCCTGGGAAAAACAGGGGAACACTGAAGCTTTCTTT.

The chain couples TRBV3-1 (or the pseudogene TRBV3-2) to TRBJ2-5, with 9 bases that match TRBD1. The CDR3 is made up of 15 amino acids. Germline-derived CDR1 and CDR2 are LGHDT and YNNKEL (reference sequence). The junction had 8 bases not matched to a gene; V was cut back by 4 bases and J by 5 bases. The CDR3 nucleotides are TGTGCCAGCAGCCTACAGGGGGCCCGGCAGGAGACCCAGTACTTC. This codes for CASSLQGARQETQYF.

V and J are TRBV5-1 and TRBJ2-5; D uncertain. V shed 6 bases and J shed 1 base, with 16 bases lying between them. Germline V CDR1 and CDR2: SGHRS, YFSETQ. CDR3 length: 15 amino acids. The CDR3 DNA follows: TGCGCCAGCAACTTATCCGGCGGCGTCCAAGAGACCCAGTACTTC. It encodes CASNLSGGVQETQYF.

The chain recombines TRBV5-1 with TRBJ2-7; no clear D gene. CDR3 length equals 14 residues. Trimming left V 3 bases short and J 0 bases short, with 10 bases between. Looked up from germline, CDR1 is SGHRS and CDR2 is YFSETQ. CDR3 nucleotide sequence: TGCGCCAGCAGCTCCAGAACCAACTCCTACGAGCAGTACTTC. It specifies CASSSRTNSYEQYF. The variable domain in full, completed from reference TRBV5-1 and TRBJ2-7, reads KAGVTQTPRYLIKTRGQQVTLSCSPISGHRSVSWYQQTPGQGLQFLFEYFSETQRNKGNFPGRFSGRQFSNSRSEMNVSTLELGDSALYLCASSSRTNSYEQYFGPGTRLTVT.

Written as DNA, the CDR3 is TGTGCCAGCAGCCGTGGGACAGGGGGCACAGATACGCAGTATTTT. Amino acids: CASSRGTGGTDTQYF. J is TRBJ2-3 and V is TRBV11-3; 10 bases agree with TRBD1. CDR1 is SGHNT, CDR2 YENEEA, per germline. The length of the CDR3 is 15 residues. V dropped 5 bases and J dropped 1; count of bases not matched to a gene: 3.

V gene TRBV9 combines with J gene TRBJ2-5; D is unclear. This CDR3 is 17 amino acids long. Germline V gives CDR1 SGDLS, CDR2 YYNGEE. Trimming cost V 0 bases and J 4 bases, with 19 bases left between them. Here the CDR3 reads CASSVGASDGGRETQYF. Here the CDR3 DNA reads TGTGCCAGCAGCGTAGGCGCTTCTGACGGCGGCCGAGAGACCCAGTACTTC.